Below are 3 T cell receptor beta chains sequenced from a single sample in a study of OX40 agonist ivuxolimab in advanced cancers. Generated by immunoSEQ multiplex PCR, the TCRdb table keeps only in-frame clones and is missing some. The table has some 80,000 clones, about 84% seen once. The sample in question was CD4+ or CD8+ T cells sorted from blood, obtained in a trial of the OX40 agonist ivuxolimab. The receptors originated from an adult with an advanced solid tumor such as melanoma, head and neck, liver or kidney cancer.

The chain uses TRBV6-5 and TRBJ2-3, with TRBD2 identical over 7 bases. V dropped 6 bases and J dropped 3; count of bases not matched to a gene: 9. The germline gives CDR1 MNHEY, CDR2 SVGAGI. This CDR3 region has 15 residues. In nucleotides, the CDR3 is TGTGCCAGCAGGCAGTCGGCTAGCGGAACAGATACGCAGTATTTT. Translating it yields CASRQSASGTDTQYF.

DNA of the CDR3: TGTGCCAGCAGCTTAATGGGGGCGCAGGAAGATACGCAGTATTTT. It codes for CASSLMGAQEDTQYF. The chain carries TRBV7-3 and TRBJ2-3, with a possible D match to TRBD1 (6 bases). Trimming removed 1 base from V and 5 bases from J, with 13 bases in between. The germline V gene has CDR1 SGHTA and CDR2 FQGTGA. The CDR3 spans 15 residues. Together with reference TRBV7-3 and TRBJ2-3, the CDR3 gives the full variable domain: GAGVSQTPSNKVTEKGKYVELRCDPISGHTALYWYRQSLGQGPEFLIYFQGTGAADDSGLPNDRFFAVRPEGSVSTLKIQRTERGDSAVYLCASSLMGAQEDTQYFGPGTRLTVL.

V is TRBV4-1 and J is TRBJ2-6, with D perhaps TRBD2 (6 bases). Germline CDR1 is MGHRA and CDR2 is YSYEKL. CDR3 length equals 17 residues. V was shortened by 2 bases and J by 2 bases, with 13 bases between the two germline ends. In DNA form, the CDR3 reads TGCGCCAGCAGCCAAATTGGCCCGGGGGCTGGGGCCAACGTCCTGACTTTC. Its translation: CASSQIGPGAGANVLTF.